A single T cell receptor (beta chain) is shown here with its context. Its cognate antigen has yet to be identified. The sample holds no much larger clone one base away, and base qualities are not on file. The 39 donors, aged 6 to 90 years, were systemically healthy Caucasian individuals from Russia. Ten milliliters of peripheral blood were drawn from each donor into EDTA-treated Vacutainer tubes. PBMCs were isolated by Ficoll-Paque density-gradient centrifugation, with at least 6.5 million obtained per sample. Total RNA, at least 6 micrograms per sample, was extracted from PBMCs with Trizol reagent. For every donor, flow cytometry on a PBMC aliquot measured the percentage of naive CD45RAhigh/CD27high T cells. This sample is drawn from a study of blood T cells in healthy people across ages (dated by TCRdb to between 2014 and 2017). Turning to the overall study: Template switching captured roughly one uniquely barcoded TCR beta cDNA molecule per two T cells in model experiments. The study measured age-related changes in TCR beta repertoire diversity using deep sequencing normalized with unique cDNA molecular identifiers. Four age groups were formed from the donors: young (average approximately 15 years), middle-aged (around 37), aged (over 55) and long-lived (around 82). To avoid experimental bias, donors of different ages were spread randomly across the sequencing lanes. Two additional independent replicas of 1 million unique cDNA reads from the same blood draw were analyzed for two donors (one aged 18 to 30 and one aged 80 or older). Overall results and qualifications from the work: The long-lived group showed more naive CD4+ T cells, fewer expanded clones and increased TCR diversity than the aged group, suggesting age selection. Observed TCR beta diversity per million T cells fell roughly linearly with age, and a significant reduction was already apparent by age around 44. Estimates of total diversity based on one million sequenced T cells were regarded as lower bounds and as underestimates. Because profiling used bulk unsorted PBMCs, naive and antigen-experienced compartments could not be compared conclusively. Donor CMV infection status was unknown, potentially confounding age-related changes in expanded clonotypes. The percentage of naive T cells measured by flow cytometry correlated strongly with observed TCR beta diversity.

Libraries were prepared through 5' RACE. This sample was sequenced with an Illumina HiSeq 2500. The second PCR ran for roughly 7 to 11 cycles and used a J-beta primer mix along with a sample-barcoded 5' primer. Each TCR beta cDNA molecule received a unique molecular identifier from a template-switch 5' adaptor carrying 12 random nucleotides. Each sample yielded at least 2.5 million CDR3-containing paired-end reads. The Mint cDNA synthesis kit, primed by a TRBC-specific oligonucleotide, was used to synthesize first-strand cDNA from all RNA. Following uracil-DNA glycosylase treatment, a first 18-cycle PCR with universal primers M1SS and BC2_uni_R was performed on all cDNA. The published analysis was carried out like this. Normalization of each sample was performed by random selection of 1 million high-quality reads, each carrying a distinct molecular identifier. Instead of being binned into consensus sequences, reads with shared molecular identifiers were discarded. MiTCR, set to a Q25 quality threshold and the strictest error-elimination algorithm, was used for CDR3 identification, clonotype clustering and error correction. A nonparametric unseen species model with Euler transformation was used to estimate lower-bound total TCR beta diversity. The public sequencing data were trimmed at Q25 with fastp and processed into clonotypes with MiXCR by TCRdb, which kept only in-frame beta chains. All rows with the same CDR3 protein become a single entry with the most common DNA and genes. The V and J calls and clone size are TCRdb's, not the authors'. This sample holds about a million distinct CDR3 sequences; roughly two fifths were observed only once. The ten largest clonotypes hold 13% of the sample.

Sequencing was done on a sample of blood. The clonotype originates from a man between 18 and 35 years old in good health.

The sequenced DNA: TGCGCCAGCATGAACCAGGGCACAGATACGCAGTATTTT. It translates as CASMNQGTDTQYF. This chain joins TRBV5-1 to TRBJ2-3; the D gene identity is not certain. The junction shows trimming of 6 bases on V and 1 base on J, plus 9 bases between the germline ends. CDR1 and CDR2 are read off the germline V gene as SGHRS and YFSETQ. The CDR3 covers 13 residues, taking in both the cysteine and the phenylalanine. Only the CDR3 portion is preserved as DNA: 39 bases, with reading frame beginning at the first base. Joined to the reference TRBV5-1 and TRBJ2-3 proteins, this CDR3 gives the full variable domain: KAGVTQTPRYLIKTRGQQVTLSCSPISGHRSVSWYQQTPGQGLQFLFEYFSETQRNKGNFPGRFSGRQFSNSRSEMNVSTLELGDSALYLCASMNQGTDTQYFGPGTRLTVL.